These T cell receptor beta chains were read from a single sample in a study of blood T cell repertoires in COVID-19. Assay used: immunoSEQ multiplex PCR; TCRdb lists only in-frame clones, some missing. Counted here are about 200,000 clones, about 85% occurring once; the ten biggest clones make up around 0.93%. The sequenced sample was peripheral blood. These TCRs come from a man in his 60s with COVID-19, enrolled during active disease. CDR3s include the opening cysteine and the closing phenylalanine or tryptophan. A D gene is named only where the DNA matches it firmly.

>TRBV5-1|-|TRBJ1-3|14
CASSLTASGNTIYF
>TRBV30|TRBD1|TRBJ1-3|15
CAWSVGQSSGNTIYF
>TRBV15|TRBD1|TRBJ2-2|15
CATSRTDREAGELFF
>TRBV5-8|TRBD1|TRBJ1-2|14
CASSWIRQGDGYTF
>TRBV27|TRBD1|TRBJ1-1|13
CASSWGTDTEAFF
>TRBV19|TRBD1|TRBJ2-2|15
CASSIVGQGTGELFF
>TRBV19|-|TRBJ1-1|13
CASSIGGLDEAFF
>TRBV2|TRBD1|TRBJ1-1|14
CASRAQGMNTEAFF
>TRBV28|TRBD2|TRBJ2-7|13
CATTGTRGGEQYF
>TRBV3-1/TRBV3-2|TRBD2|TRBJ2-7|17
CASSLWTSGRAPYEQYF
>TRBV7-9|-|TRBJ2-1|12
CASSLGTREQFF
>TRBV5-1|-|TRBJ2-7|14
CASSLTPSSYEQYF
>TRBV10-3|-|TRBJ2-7|16
CAISQPGQPSSYEQYF
>TRBV18|TRBD1|TRBJ2-2|16
CASSSSGQENTGELFF
>TRBV10-3|TRBD1|TRBJ2-3|13
CAIGQGSTDTQYF
>TRBV10-1|TRBD1|TRBJ2-5|15
CASSERTGGIETQYF
>TRBV19|-|TRBJ1-1|16
CASSTPGGRRNTEAFF
>TRBV7-2|-|TRBJ2-2|15
CASSLEGPNTGELFF
>TRBV30|-|TRBJ1-1|13
CAWRGQPNTEAFF
>TRBV6-2/TRBV6-3|TRBD2|TRBJ2-7|16
CASSYRRTRSSYEQYF
>TRBV7-2|-|TRBJ1-1|11
CASSLYQEAFF
>TRBV23-1|TRBD1|TRBJ1-5|14
CASPSGQASQPQHF
>TRBV15|-|TRBJ1-3|14
CATSSWDTGNTIYF
>TRBV7-9|-|TRBJ2-2|17
CASSFVASQGRTGELFF
>TRBV7-2|TRBD2|TRBJ2-7|15
CASSFRSGRSNEQYF
>TRBV7-8|TRBD1|TRBJ1-2|14
CASSAQGNNYGYTF
>TRBV5-4|-|TRBJ1-4|14
CASSLDRVNEKLFF
>TRBV28|TRBD2|TRBJ2-3|17
CASSFTSGRPDRDTQYF
>TRBV5-1|TRBD1|TRBJ1-5|15
CASSPGTEFNQPQHF
>TRBV5-8|TRBD1|TRBJ2-3|16
CASSLLGTGVTDTQYF
>TRBV27|TRBD1|TRBJ2-6|16
CASSTYRGSGANVLTF
>TRBV11-3|-|TRBJ2-3|14
CASSLGGTTDTQYF
>TRBV4-2|-|TRBJ2-2|17
CASSQDLGRGNTGELFF
>TRBV29-1|-|TRBJ1-1|13
CSTAGTANTEAFF
>TRBV29-1|-|TRBJ1-2|11
CSVGREDGYTF
>TRBV5-1|-|TRBJ1-1|13
CASGSDSNTEAFF
>TRBV3-1/TRBV3-2|TRBD1|TRBJ1-3|17
CASSQERARGQGNTIYF
>TRBV25-1|-|TRBJ2-1|17
CASSEYAGLLDYNEQFF
>TRBV11-2|TRBD1|TRBJ2-2|15
CASLTGTANTGELFF
>TRBV5-6|TRBD2|TRBJ2-1|16
CASSWGLAGGGYEQFF
>TRBV28|TRBD1|TRBJ1-1|14
CASSRGQGRFAAFF
>TRBV28|TRBD1|TRBJ1-2|14
CASRPTGGDDGYTF
>TRBV19|TRBD2|TRBJ2-7|14
CASSMSGGSYEQYF
>TRBV2|-|TRBJ1-2|12
CASRTALYGYTF
>TRBV2|TRBD1|TRBJ2-3|14
CASESGQGLNTQYF
>TRBV24-1|-|TRBJ2-7|14
CATRPGQRIYEQYF
>TRBV4-2|TRBD1|TRBJ1-2|14
CASSPETGPSGYTF
>TRBV5-1|-|TRBJ2-5|14
CASSLATAGETQYF
>TRBV30|-|TRBJ2-5|14
CAWTKGLSQETQYF
>TRBV6-1|TRBD1|TRBJ2-3|17
CASSERAGGHSTDTQYF
>TRBV19|-|TRBJ2-2|14
CASSMAHNTGELFF
>TRBV19|TRBD1|TRBJ1-1|14
CASSAGTGSSEAFF
>TRBV18|-|TRBJ2-5|13
CASSPPGEETQYF